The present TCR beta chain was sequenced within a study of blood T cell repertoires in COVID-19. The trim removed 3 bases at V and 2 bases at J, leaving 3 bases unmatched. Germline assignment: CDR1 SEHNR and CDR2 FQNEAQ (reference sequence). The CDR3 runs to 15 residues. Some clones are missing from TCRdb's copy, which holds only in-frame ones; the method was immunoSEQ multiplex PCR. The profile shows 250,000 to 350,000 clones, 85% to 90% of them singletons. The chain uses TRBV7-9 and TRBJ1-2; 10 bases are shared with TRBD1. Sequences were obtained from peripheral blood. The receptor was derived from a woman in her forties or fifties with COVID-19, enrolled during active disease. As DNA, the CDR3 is TGTGCCAGCAGCTTTGGGACAGGGGACAACTATGGCTACACCTTC. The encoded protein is CASSFGTGDNYGYTF.